The source of this TCR beta chain is a study of T cell responses to AZD1222 COVID-19 vaccine. Regarding the study as a whole: The donor cohort was predominantly white British with a female majority, and clonal diversity may have been underestimated. Breadth and depth of Spike-specific TCRs rose after two AZD1222 doses.

This CDR3 has 14 amino acids. The V and J ends lost 0 bases and 7 bases respectively, with 9 bases between them. Per the germline V gene, CDR1 is SGHDN and CDR2 is FVKESK. Pooled samples include second doses given at about 4 or 12 weeks. With respect to this clone: The antigen is undetermined.

Some clones are missing from TCRdb's copy, which holds only in-frame ones; the method was immunoSEQ multiplex PCR. The table lists around 150,000 clones, more than 90% of them singletons. V and J are TRBV14 and TRBJ2-2; no definite D call. This sequence originates from an adult who received the AZD1222 COVID-19 vaccine. The source was peripheral blood, collected 28 days after the second AZD1222 dose. CDR3 loop: CASSQDRGHGELFF. The CDR3 nucleotides read TGTGCCAGCAGCCAAGATCGAGGCCACGGGGAGCTGTTTTTT.